This passage covers 9 T cell receptor beta chains from one sample sequenced in a study of blood T cells in healthy people across ages. Sample-barcoded 5' priming and a J-beta primer mix drove a second PCR of 7 to 11 cycles. TCRdb re-called the 5' RACE reads with MiXCR, one entry per CDR3 protein. The sample gives hundreds of thousands of distinct CDR3 sequences, roughly 52% of which show up once; around 15% is in the top ten. Sequencing was carried out using blood. These TCRs come from a man aged 25-45 years in good health.

The chain uses TRBV12-3 or TRBV12-4 and TRBJ1-3, with D possibly TRBD1 on 5 matching bases. This CDR3 spans 18 amino acids. V lost 6 bases to trimming and J lost 1 base, with 22 bases between them. The CDR3 here is CASSDPGRTGVSGNTIYF. CDR3 nucleotides: TGTGCCAGCAGCGACCCGGGACGGACGGGCGTTTCTGGAAACACCATATATTTT.

The count of this clonotype is one. This chain links TRBV7-9 with TRBJ1-2; a weak D match, TRBD1 (5 bases). The length of the CDR3 is 14 residues. The germline CDR1 and CDR2 sequences are SEHNR and FQNEAQ (reference sequence). Trimming cost V 0 bases and J 4 bases, with 9 bases left between them. CDR3 in DNA: TGTGCCAGCAGCTTAGCGGTACAGGTCTATGGCTACACCTTC. Translation: CASSLAVQVYGYTF.

The chain employs TRBV7-2 and TRBJ1-2; no clear D gene. V dropped 0 bases and J dropped 7 bases, with 15 bases sitting between them. Germline V lookup: CDR1 SGHTA, CDR2 FQGNSA. The CDR3 contains 15 residues. CDR3 sequence (DNA): TGTGCCAGCAGCTTAGCGTTTGGGCCAACCTCTGGCTACACCTTC. This gives the protein CASSLAFGPTSGYTF.

In this sample, this clonotype turned up once. An end of the junction differs from the germline gene, which may be a read error. The genes are TRBV4-1 and TRBJ1-1; D is unresolved. The CDR3 sequence is 12 residues long. Looked up from germline, CDR1 is MGHRA and CDR2 is YSYEKL. The CDR3 is CASSQGFTEVFF. CDR3 nucleotides: TGCGCCAGCAGCCAGGGCTTTACTGAAGTTTTCTTT.

The CDR3 here is CASKIRDTSYEQYF. CDR3 sequence (DNA): TGTGCCAGCAAGATCCGGGACACTTCCTACGAGCAGTACTTC. The genes are TRBV27 and TRBJ2-7, with D possibly being TRBD1 (6 bases). This CDR3 region has 14 residues. V lost 7 bases and J 1 base, leaving 14 bases between the germline ends. The germline gives CDR1 MNHEY, CDR2 SMNVEV (reference sequence).

About this clonotype itself: The junction shows a germline mismatch at one end, possibly a read error. This rearrangement joins TRBV20-1 to TRBJ1-1; the D is unclear. Germline V gene sequence: CDR1 DFQATT, CDR2 SNEGSKA (reference sequence). The CDR3 totals 12 residues. In nucleotides, the CDR3 is TGCAGTGCTAGGATATTGAACCCTGAAGCTTTCTTT. Translating gives CSARILNPEAFF.

The rearrangement links TRBV4-1 to TRBJ2-1, with a weak D call TRBD2 (6 bases). CDR3 length equals 15 residues. CDR1 is MGHRA and CDR2 is YSYEKL in the germline V gene. V lost 1 base and J lost 5, with 12 bases in between. The CDR3 DNA reads as TGCGCCAGCAGCCAAGGACACGGGGGTGACAATGAGCAGTTCTTC. This translates into CASSQGHGGDNEQFF.

The chain recombines TRBV20-1 with TRBJ2-7; D perhaps matches TRBD1 (5 bases). The V and J ends lost 4 bases and 1 base respectively, with 11 bases between them. The CDR3 length is 13 residues. CDR1 and CDR2 from the germline V gene are DFQATT and SNEGSKA (reference sequence). CDR3 coding DNA: TGCAGTGCTACAGGGTGGTCTTCCTACGAGCAGTACTTC. This codes for CSATGWSSYEQYF.

V and J are TRBV9 and TRBJ2-5, with 9 bases aligning to TRBD1. Gene TRBJ2-7 matches the end of the DNA better, so the J call may be wrong. CDR3 length: 14 amino acids. From germline, CDR1 is SGDLS and CDR2 YYNGEE. The CDR3 nucleotides are TGTGCCAGCAGCGCCTATGGACAGGGGTACGAGCAGTACTTC. It is translated as CASSAYGQGYEQYF.